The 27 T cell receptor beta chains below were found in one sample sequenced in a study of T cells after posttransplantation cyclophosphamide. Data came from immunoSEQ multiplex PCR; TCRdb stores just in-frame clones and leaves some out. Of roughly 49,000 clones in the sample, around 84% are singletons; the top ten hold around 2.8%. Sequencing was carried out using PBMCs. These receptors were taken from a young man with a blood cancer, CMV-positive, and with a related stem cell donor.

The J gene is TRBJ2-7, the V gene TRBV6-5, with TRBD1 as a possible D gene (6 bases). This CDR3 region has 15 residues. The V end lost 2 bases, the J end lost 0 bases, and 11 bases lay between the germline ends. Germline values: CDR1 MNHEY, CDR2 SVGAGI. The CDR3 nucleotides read TGTGCCAGCAGTTACGCCCAGACAGGCTCCTACGAGCAGTACTTC. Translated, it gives CASSYAQTGSYEQYF.

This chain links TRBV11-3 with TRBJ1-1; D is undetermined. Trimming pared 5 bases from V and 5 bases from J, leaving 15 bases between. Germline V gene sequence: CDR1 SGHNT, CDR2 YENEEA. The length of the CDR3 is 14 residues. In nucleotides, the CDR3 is TGTGCCAGCAGCGTTGATACCTACGCTACTGAAGCTTTCTTT. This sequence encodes CASSVDTYATEAFF.

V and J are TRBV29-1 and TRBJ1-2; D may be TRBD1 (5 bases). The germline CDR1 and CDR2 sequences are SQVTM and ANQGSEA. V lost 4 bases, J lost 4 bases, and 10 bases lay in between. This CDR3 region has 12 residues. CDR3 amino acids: CSVGVGGYGYTF. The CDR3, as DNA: TGCAGCGTTGGGGTGGGGGGCTATGGCTACACCTTC.

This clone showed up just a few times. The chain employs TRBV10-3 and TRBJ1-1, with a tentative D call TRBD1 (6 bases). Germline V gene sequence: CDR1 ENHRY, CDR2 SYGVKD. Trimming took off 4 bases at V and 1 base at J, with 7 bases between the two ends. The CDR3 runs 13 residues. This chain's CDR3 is CAISVGGNTEAFF. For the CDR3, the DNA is TGTGCCATCAGTGTAGGGGGGAACACTGAAGCTTTCTTT.

CDR3 residues: CASSLDRRLAGGEDTQYF. As DNA, the CDR3 is TGTGCCAGCAGCTTAGATCGAAGACTAGCGGGAGGAGAGGATACGCAGTATTTT. This chain links TRBV11-2 with TRBJ2-3; 13 nucleotides match TRBD2. The trim removed 0 bases at V and 6 bases at J, leaving 9 bases unmatched. This CDR3 is 18 amino acids long. Looked up from germline, CDR1 is SGHAT and CDR2 is FQNNGV.

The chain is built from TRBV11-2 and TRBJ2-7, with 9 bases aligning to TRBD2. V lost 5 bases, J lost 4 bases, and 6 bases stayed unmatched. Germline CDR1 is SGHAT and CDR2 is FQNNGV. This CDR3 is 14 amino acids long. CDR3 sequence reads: CASSPTSGPYEQYF. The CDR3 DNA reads TGTGCCAGCAGCCCGACTAGCGGACCATACGAGCAGTACTTC. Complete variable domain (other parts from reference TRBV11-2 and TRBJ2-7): EAGVAQSPRYKIIEKRQSVAFWCNPISGHATLYWYQQILGQGPKLLIQFQNNGVVDDSQLPKDRFSAERLKGVDSTLKIQPAKLEDSAVYLCASSPTSGPYEQYFGPGTRLTVT.

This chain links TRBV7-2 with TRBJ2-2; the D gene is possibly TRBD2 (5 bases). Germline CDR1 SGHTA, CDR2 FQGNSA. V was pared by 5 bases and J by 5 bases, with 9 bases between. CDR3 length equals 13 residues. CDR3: CASSTRRTGELFF. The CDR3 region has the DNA TGTGCCAGCAGCACTAGACGGACCGGGGAGCTGTTTTTT.

The CDR3 region has the DNA TGTGCCAGTAGTATGGGGCGGGGGGCCCGCACTGAAGCTTTCTTT. It translates to CASSMGRGARTEAFF. The V and J genes are TRBV19 and TRBJ1-1, with D possibly matching TRBD1 (6 bases). There are 15 residues in the CDR3. CDR1 is LNHDA, CDR2 SQIVND, per germline (reference sequence). V was pared by 3 bases and J by 4 bases, with 15 bases between.

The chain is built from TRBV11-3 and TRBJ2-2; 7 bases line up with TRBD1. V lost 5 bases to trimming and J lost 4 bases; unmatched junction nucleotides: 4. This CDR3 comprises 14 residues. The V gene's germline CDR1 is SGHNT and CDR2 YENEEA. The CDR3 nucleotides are TGTGCCAGCAGCATCGGGACAGTCACCGGGGAGCTGTTTTTT. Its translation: CASSIGTVTGELFF.

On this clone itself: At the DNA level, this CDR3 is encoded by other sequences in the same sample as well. DNA for the CDR3: TGCGCCAGCAGCTTGGATGGGGGGGGGACTGAAGCTTTCTTT. This sequence encodes CASSLDGGGTEAFF. The rearrangement uses TRBV5-1 and TRBJ1-1; a weak D match, TRBD1 (5 bases). Germline CDR1 reads SGHRS; CDR2 reads YFSETQ. V was clipped by 0 bases and J by 5 bases, with 11 bases between them. The CDR3 length is 14 residues.

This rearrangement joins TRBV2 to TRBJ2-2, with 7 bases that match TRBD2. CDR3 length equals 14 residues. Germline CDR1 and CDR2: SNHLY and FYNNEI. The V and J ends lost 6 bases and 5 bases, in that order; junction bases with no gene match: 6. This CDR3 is CASRRLADTGELFF. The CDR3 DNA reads TGTGCCAGCAGAAGACTAGCTGATACCGGGGAGCTGTTTTTT.

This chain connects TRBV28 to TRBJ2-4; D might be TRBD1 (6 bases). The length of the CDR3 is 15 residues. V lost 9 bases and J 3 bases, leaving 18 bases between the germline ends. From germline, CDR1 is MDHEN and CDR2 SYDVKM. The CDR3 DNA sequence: TGTGCCAGTAGCCATGGGGGCGCGGTCAAAAACATTCAGTACTTC. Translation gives CASSHGGAVKNIQYF. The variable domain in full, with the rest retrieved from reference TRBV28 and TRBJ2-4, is DVKVTQSSRYLVKRTGEKVFLECVQDMDHENMFWYRQDPGLGLRLIYFSYDVKMKEKGDIPEGYSVSREKKERFSLILESASTNQTSMYLCASSHGGAVKNIQYFGAGTRLSVL.

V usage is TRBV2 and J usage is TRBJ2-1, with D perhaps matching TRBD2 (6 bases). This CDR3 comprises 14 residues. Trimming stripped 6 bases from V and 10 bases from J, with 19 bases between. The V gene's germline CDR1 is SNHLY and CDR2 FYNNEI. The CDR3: CASRTLDHRGEQFF. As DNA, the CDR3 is TGTGCCAGCAGGACTTTGGACCACCGGGGGGAGCAGTTCTTC.

As DNA, the CDR3 is TGTGCCAGCAGTTACTCTCGAGTTCGGGGGGGTAGAGCTAACTATGGCTACACCTTC. This sequence encodes CASSYSRVRGGRANYGYTF. The chain is built from TRBV6-7 and TRBJ1-2, with D possibly TRBD1 on 5 matching bases. TRBV6-7 is annotated as an ORF whose role is uncertain. This CDR3 is built from 19 residues. Trimming took off 0 bases at V and 0 bases at J, with 20 bases between the two ends.

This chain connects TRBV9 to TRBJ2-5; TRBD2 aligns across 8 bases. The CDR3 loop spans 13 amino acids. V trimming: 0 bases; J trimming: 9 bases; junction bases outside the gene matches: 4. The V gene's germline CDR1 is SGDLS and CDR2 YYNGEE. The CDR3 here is CASSVASGGAQYF. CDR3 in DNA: TGTGCCAGCAGCGTAGCCTCCGGGGGGGCCCAGTACTTC.

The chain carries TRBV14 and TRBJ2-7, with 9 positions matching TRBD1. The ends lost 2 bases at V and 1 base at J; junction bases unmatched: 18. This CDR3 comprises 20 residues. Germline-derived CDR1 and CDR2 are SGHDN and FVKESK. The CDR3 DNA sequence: TGTGCCAGCAGCCAAAACAGGGGGCGAGGGAACAGGTTTGGATCCTACGAGCAGTACTTC. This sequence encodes CASSQNRGRGNRFGSYEQYF.

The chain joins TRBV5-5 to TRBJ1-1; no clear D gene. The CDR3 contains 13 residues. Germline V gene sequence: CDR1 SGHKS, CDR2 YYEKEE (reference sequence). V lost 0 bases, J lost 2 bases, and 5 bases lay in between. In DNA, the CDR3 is TGTGCCAGCAGCTTGGGAGATAACACTGAAGCTTTCTTT. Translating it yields CASSLGDNTEAFF.

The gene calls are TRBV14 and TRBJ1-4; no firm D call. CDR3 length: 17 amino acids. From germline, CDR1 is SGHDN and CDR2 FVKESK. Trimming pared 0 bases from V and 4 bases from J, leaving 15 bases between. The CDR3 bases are TGTGCCAGCAGCCAAGATCTCGCCCGTGGCAATAATGAAAAACTGTTTTTT. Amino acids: CASSQDLARGNNEKLFF. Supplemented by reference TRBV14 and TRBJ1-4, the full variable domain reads EAGVTQFPSHSVIEKGQTVTLRCDPISGHDNLYWYRRVMGKEIKFLLHFVKESKQDESGMPNNRFLAERTGGTYSTLKVQPAELEDSGVYFCASSQDLARGNNEKLFFGSGTQLSVL.

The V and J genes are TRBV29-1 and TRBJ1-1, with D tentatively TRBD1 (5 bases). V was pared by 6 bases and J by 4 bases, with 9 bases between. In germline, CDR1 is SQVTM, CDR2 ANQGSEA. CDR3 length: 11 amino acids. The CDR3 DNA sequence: TGCAGCGTCAGGGATGCCACTGAAGCTTTCTTT. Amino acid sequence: CSVRDATEAFF.

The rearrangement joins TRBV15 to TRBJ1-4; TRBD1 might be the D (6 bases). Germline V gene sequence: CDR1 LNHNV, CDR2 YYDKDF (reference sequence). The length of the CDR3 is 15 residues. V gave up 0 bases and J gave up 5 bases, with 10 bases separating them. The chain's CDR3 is CATSRDGQRNEKLFF. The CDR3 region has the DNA TGTGCCACCAGCAGAGATGGACAGAGGAATGAAAAACTGTTTTTT.

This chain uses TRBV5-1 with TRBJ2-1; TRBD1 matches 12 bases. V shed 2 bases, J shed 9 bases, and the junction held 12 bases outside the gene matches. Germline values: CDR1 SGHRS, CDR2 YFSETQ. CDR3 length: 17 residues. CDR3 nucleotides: TGCGCCAGCAGCTTTCTAACCGGGACAGGGGGCCAGGGTGAGCAGTTCTTC. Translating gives CASSFLTGTGGQGEQFF. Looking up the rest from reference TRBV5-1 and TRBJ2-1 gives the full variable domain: KAGVTQTPRYLIKTRGQQVTLSCSPISGHRSVSWYQQTPGQGLQFLFEYFSETQRNKGNFPGRFSGRQFSNSRSEMNVSTLELGDSALYLCASSFLTGTGGQGEQFFGPGTRLTVL.

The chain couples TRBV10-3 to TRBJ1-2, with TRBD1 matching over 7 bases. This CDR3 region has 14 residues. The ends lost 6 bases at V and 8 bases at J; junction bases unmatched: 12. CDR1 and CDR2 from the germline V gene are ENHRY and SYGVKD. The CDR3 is CAISGGTGDRGYTF. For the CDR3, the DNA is TGTGCCATCAGCGGCGGAACAGGGGATCGCGGCTACACCTTC.

The chain's CDR3 is CASSPLGSGELFF. The CDR3 DNA reads as TGTGCCAGCAGCCCTCTCGGGAGCGGGGAGCTGTTTTTT. The V gene is TRBV7-9, the J gene TRBJ2-2; a possible D gene is TRBD2 (6 bases). Trimming removed 5 bases at V and 7 bases at J, with 11 bases between. The CDR3 totals 13 residues. CDR1 and CDR2 from the germline V gene are SEHNR and FQNEAQ (reference sequence).

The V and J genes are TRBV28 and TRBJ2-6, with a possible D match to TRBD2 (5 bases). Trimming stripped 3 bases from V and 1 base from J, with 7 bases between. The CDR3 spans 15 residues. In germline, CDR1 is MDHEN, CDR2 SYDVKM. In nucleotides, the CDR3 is TGTGCCAGCAGTTTTGCGGGTTCTGGGGCCAACGTCCTGACTTTC. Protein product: CASSFAGSGANVLTF. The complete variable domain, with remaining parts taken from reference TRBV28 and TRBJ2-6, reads DVKVTQSSRYLVKRTGEKVFLECVQDMDHENMFWYRQDPGLGLRLIYFSYDVKMKEKGDIPEGYSVSREKKERFSLILESASTNQTSMYLCASSFAGSGANVLTFGAGSRLTVL.

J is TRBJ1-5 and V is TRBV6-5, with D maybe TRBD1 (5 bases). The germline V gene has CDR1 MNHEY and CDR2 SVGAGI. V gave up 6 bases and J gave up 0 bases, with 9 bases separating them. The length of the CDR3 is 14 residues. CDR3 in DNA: TGTGCCAGCAGGGGGCACCGTAGCAATCAGCCCCAGCATTTT. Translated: CASRGHRSNQPQHF.

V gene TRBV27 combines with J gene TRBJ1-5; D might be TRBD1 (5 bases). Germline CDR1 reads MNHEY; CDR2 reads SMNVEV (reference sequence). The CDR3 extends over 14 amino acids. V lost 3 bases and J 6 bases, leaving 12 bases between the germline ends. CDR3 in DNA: TGTGCCAGCAGTTTTGGGGCAGATGGTCAGCCCCAGCATTTT. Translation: CASSFGADGQPQHF.

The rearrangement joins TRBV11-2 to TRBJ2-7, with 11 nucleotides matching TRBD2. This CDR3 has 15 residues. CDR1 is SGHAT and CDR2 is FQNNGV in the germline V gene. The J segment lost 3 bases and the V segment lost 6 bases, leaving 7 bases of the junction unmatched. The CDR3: CASRRPGLAVYEQYF. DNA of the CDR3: TGTGCCAGCAGGAGACCGGGACTAGCGGTCTACGAGCAGTACTTC.